This T cell receptor (beta chain) was recovered during a study of blood T cell repertoires in COVID-19. CDR3 length: 16 amino acids. CDR1 is SEHNR, CDR2 FQNEAQ, per germline (reference sequence). Trimming took 0 bases from V and 8 from J, leaving 17 bases between them. People in the exposed group encountered a COVID-19 case within 2 weeks before entering the study. Authors' processing steps: Estimation of nucleated cell counts relied on the amplification of reference gene primers. This table comes from immunoSEQ multiplex PCR, and its TCRdb copy is limited to in-frame clones, with some not included. V and J calls and clone size are as listed in that table; D and trimming were resolved from the DNA. The sample has approximately 220,000 clones; roughly 85% are singletons.

Sequenced sample: PBMCs or T cells enriched from blood (not recorded which). The chain combines TRBV7-9 with TRBJ2-1; weak D call: TRBD2 (5 bases). The sequence derives from a middle-aged woman who had been exposed to COVID-19. CDR3 in amino acids: CASSLAWASSRDEQFF. The CDR3 nucleotides are TGTGCCAGCAGCTTAGCCTGGGCTAGCTCGAGGGATGAGCAGTTCTTC. Complete variable domain (other parts from reference TRBV7-9 and TRBJ2-1): DTGVSQNPRHKITKRGQNVTFRCDPISEHNRLYWYRQTLGQGPEFLTYFQNEAQLEKSRLLSDRFSAERPKGSFSTLEIQRTEQGDSAMYLCASSLAWASSRDEQFFGPGTRLTVL.